These 14 T cell receptor beta chains share one sample of origin, sequenced in a study of cytomegalovirus exposure and HLA in healthy donors. A multiplex PCR was run with 60 Vbeta primers and 13 Jbeta primers. The assay was immunoSEQ multiplex PCR, and TCRdb's table has in-frame clones only and misses some. The sample has approximately 55,000 clones, over 75% seen once. Sequencing used PBMCs. These receptors all stem from a boy between 10 and 17 years old in good health and CMV-seropositive.

In nucleotides, the CDR3 is TGTGCCAGCAGTGAAGTCCGACTGGGGCAGACTGAAGCTTTCTTT. Translating it yields CASSEVRLGQTEAFF. The rearrangement links TRBV6-1 to TRBJ1-1; the D gene is possibly TRBD1 (5 bases). Germline V gene sequence: CDR1 MNHNS, CDR2 SASEGT. Trimming took 1 base from V and 5 from J, leaving 14 bases between them. This CDR3 spans 15 amino acids.

This clone has only one observation. The gene calls are TRBV5-4 and TRBJ1-2, with D hard to call. Germline-derived CDR1 and CDR2 are SGHNT and YYREEE (reference sequence). V lost 0 bases to trimming and J lost 6 bases, with 12 bases between them. The CDR3 length is 14 residues. CDR3 region: CASSLVGQAHGYTF. CDR3 nucleotides: TGTGCCAGCAGCTTGGTTGGGCAGGCCCATGGCTACACCTTC.

The V gene is TRBV15, the J gene TRBJ2-6; D is ambiguous. Per the germline V gene, CDR1 is LNHNV and CDR2 is YYDKDF (reference sequence). Between the trimmed V and J ends, which lost 0 bases and 0 bases, there was a span of 6 bases. The length of the CDR3 is 16 residues. CDR3 protein: CATSRDPRSGANVLTF. The CDR3 DNA is TGTGCCACCAGCAGAGATCCTCGCTCTGGGGCCAACGTCCTGACTTTC.

This chain joins TRBV6-1 and TRBJ2-1, with 10 bases identical to TRBD2. The germline V gene has CDR1 MNHNS and CDR2 SASEGT. With V trimmed by 5 bases and J by 2 bases, 3 bases remained unmatched. The CDR3 contains 15 residues. The CDR3 reads CASSSTSGPYNEQFF. The DNA for the CDR3 is TGTGCCAGCAGTTCGACTAGCGGGCCCTACAATGAGCAGTTCTTC.

V is TRBV2 and J is TRBJ2-2; TRBD2 matches at 12 bases. Trimming removed 6 bases from V and 4 bases from J; junction bases left unmatched: 9. Germline V gene lookup returns CDR1 SNHLY and CDR2 FYNNEI. This CDR3 region has 17 residues. CDR3 region: CASSGTPSGGATGELFF. The CDR3 DNA sequence: TGTGCCAGCAGCGGTACCCCTAGCGGGGGGGCCACCGGGGAGCTGTTTTTT.

The chain has TRBV29-1 and TRBJ1-1; D is uncertain. Trimming left V 7 bases short and J 2 bases short, with 14 bases between. The CDR3 runs 13 residues. The germline V gene has CDR1 SQVTM and CDR2 ANQGSEA. For the CDR3, the DNA is TGCAGCGGCGGGCCCATGATCAACACTGAAGCTTTCTTT. This encodes CSGGPMINTEAFF.

The CDR3 here is CASSVASGGAGELFF. DNA for the CDR3: TGTGCCAGCAGCGTAGCTAGCGGGGGGGCCGGGGAGCTGTTTTTT. J is TRBJ2-2 and V is TRBV9; 12 bases are a match to TRBD2. CDR3 length: 15 amino acids. Trimming took 0 bases from V and 6 from J; bases not matched to a gene: 0. The germline gives CDR1 SGDLS, CDR2 YYNGEE.

V gene TRBV6-5 combines with J gene TRBJ1-2; D is uncertain. Trimming removed 8 bases from V and 7 bases from J, with 14 bases in between. Germline V lookup: CDR1 MNHEY, CDR2 SVGAGI. The CDR3 runs to 12 residues. This CDR3 is CASRSTEGGYTF. CDR3 in DNA: TGTGCCAGCCGCTCCACGGAGGGTGGCTACACCTTC.

The CDR3 DNA follows: TGTGCCAGCGGGCGGGGACTCTCCTACGAGCAGTACTTC. Amino acid sequence: CASGRGLSYEQYF. The genes are TRBV27 and TRBJ2-7; D possibly corresponds to TRBD2 (6 bases). The germline gives CDR1 MNHEY, CDR2 SMNVEV (reference sequence). The V end lost 8 bases, the J end lost 0 bases, and 11 bases lay between the germline ends. CDR3 size: 13 residues.

This chain joins TRBV25-1 and TRBJ2-1; 7 nucleotides line up with TRBD1. Per germline, CDR1 MGHDK and CDR2 SYGVNS. This CDR3 spans 15 amino acids. With V trimmed by 0 bases and J by 12 bases, 11 bases remained unmatched. This CDR3 reads CASSEYFLTGVGQFF. The CDR3 coding sequence is TGTGCCAGCAGTGAATACTTTCTCACAGGGGTCGGGCAGTTCTTC.

The chain uses TRBV6-1 and TRBJ2-3; no reliable D call. Germline CDR1 is MNHNS and CDR2 is SASEGT. V gave up 6 bases and J gave up 5 bases, with 12 bases separating them. This CDR3 is 13 amino acids long. CDR3 in amino acids: CASSAVAEDTQYF. DNA of the CDR3: TGTGCCAGCAGCGCGGTAGCAGAAGATACGCAGTATTTT.

V is TRBV4-2 and J is TRBJ1-2; possible D gene TRBD1, 5 bases. The V gene's germline CDR1 is LGHNA and CDR2 YNFKEQ. CDR3 length: 12 amino acids. V gave up 0 bases and J gave up 13 bases, with 12 bases separating them. The CDR3 DNA sequence: TGTGCCAGCAGCCAAGAAGGTCCAGGGCCCACCTTC. Protein sequence: CASSQEGPGPTF.

This chain connects TRBV29-1 to TRBJ1-2; possibly TRBD1 for D (6 bases). V lost 7 bases to trimming and J lost 2 bases, with 17 bases between them. The CDR3 totals 14 residues. Germline CDR1 is SQVTM and CDR2 is ANQGSEA. The CDR3 coding sequence is TGCAGCGCCGGGGCAGGGGAGGGGAACTATGGCTACACCTTC. Its translation: CSAGAGEGNYGYTF.

V is TRBV7-3 and J is TRBJ2-1, with a weak D call TRBD2 (6 bases). CDR1 is SGHTA and CDR2 is FQGTGA in the germline V gene. This CDR3 contains 12 residues. Trimming stripped 5 bases from V and 10 bases from J, with 12 bases between. CDR3 sequence (DNA): TGTGCCAGCAGCCCGGAGGGGCACGAGCAGTTCTTC. This sequence encodes CASSPEGHEQFF.